This record covers a single TCR beta chain. In the original analysis: The authors estimated nucleated cell counts from reference gene primer amplification. Method: immunoSEQ multiplex PCR; TCRdb's copy keeps in-frame clones and lacks some. The DNA gave D and trimming, while V, J and clone size come from that table. The profile shows approximately 260,000 clones, around 84% of them singletons. From germline, CDR1 is SQVTM and CDR2 ANQGSEA. V lost 3 bases to trimming and J lost 4 bases; unmatched junction nucleotides: 6. The CDR3 totals 15 residues. These data are taken from a study of blood T cell repertoires in COVID-19. Whole-study context: T cells, B-cell-depleted T cells, or PBMCs supplied cDNA or gDNA.

Clinical history as reported by participants underpinned cohort assignment. The rearrangement joins TRBV29-1 to TRBJ1-2; TRBD1 matches 12 bases. Sample: PBMCs or T cells enriched from blood (not recorded which). The sequence was collected from a man in his thirties or forties with acute COVID-19. The CDR3 DNA sequence: TGCAGCGTTGAGTCGGGACAGGGGGCGCGCTATGGCTACACCTTC. Translation: CSVESGQGARYGYTF.